This TCR beta chain came from a study of metastatic and nonmetastatic thyroid tumors. Background on the study: Repertoire data that came from the blood and tumor or nodule tissue of malignant and benign thyroid patients were compared.

General study points: As reported, TCR beta diversity in blood and tumor was significantly higher in malignant thyroid tumors than in benign nodules.

No treatment of any kind had been given to any patient before thyroid surgery. CDR1 MDHEN and CDR2 SYDVKM come from the germline V gene. The length of the CDR3 is 16 residues. The germline V and J ends were trimmed by 8 bases and 0 bases, with 17 bases remaining between them. Authors' data handling: CDR3 was compared across clinicopathological groups, and the resulting differences were used to build a distant-metastasis classifier for papillary thyroid cancer. With MiXCR, TCRdb called clones anew from the PCR reads. In this record, the V and J calls reflect TCRdb's handling and not the investigators' own analysis. The table includes about 19,000 clones, roughly 27% detected once. For this clone: The target antigen is unknown.

The source of this sequence is a male donor with papillary thyroid cancer or a benign thyroid nodule (not recorded which). Some clones in this sample may be carry-over from other donors' samples. Sequenced: blood. This sequence joins TRBV28 and TRBJ2-1; D tentatively fits TRBD1 or TRBD2 (6 bases each). CDR3 DNA sequence: TGTGCCAGCGGAAAGGGGGGTCTTACCTCCTACAATGAGCAGTTCTTC. As protein: CASGKGGLTSYNEQFF.